This TCR beta chain was sequenced for a study of cytomegalovirus exposure and HLA in healthy donors. The PCR made use of 60 Vbeta and 13 Jbeta primers. Method: immunoSEQ multiplex PCR; TCRdb's copy keeps in-frame clones and lacks some. The table lists more than 95,000 clones, over 60% of them singletons. Germline CDR1 reads MGHRA; CDR2 reads YSYEKL. Trimming took 1 base from V and 7 from J, leaving 11 bases between them. This CDR3 has 13 amino acids. The sequenced sample consisted of PBMCs. The source is a man aged 35 to 55 in good health and CMV-seropositive. V usage is TRBV4-1 and J usage is TRBJ2-7, with D possibly matching TRBD2 (5 bases). CDR3 sequence reads: CASSQGLAREQYF. DNA for the CDR3: TGCGCCAGCAGCCAAGGCCTAGCTCGAGAGCAGTACTTC.